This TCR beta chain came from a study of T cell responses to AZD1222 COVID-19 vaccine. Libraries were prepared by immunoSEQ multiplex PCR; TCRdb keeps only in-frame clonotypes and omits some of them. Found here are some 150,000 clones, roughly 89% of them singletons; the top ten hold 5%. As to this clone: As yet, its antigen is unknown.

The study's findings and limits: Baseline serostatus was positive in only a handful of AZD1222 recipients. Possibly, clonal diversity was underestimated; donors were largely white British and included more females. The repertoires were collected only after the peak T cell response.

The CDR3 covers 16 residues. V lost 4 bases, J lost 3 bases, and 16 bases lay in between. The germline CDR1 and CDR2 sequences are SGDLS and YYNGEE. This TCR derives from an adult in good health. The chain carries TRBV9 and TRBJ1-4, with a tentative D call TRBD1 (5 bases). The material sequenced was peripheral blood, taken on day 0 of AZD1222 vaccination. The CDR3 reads CASSPRDAVPNEKLFF. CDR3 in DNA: TGTGCCAGCAGCCCTAGGGACGCCGTCCCTAATGAAAAACTGTTTTTT.